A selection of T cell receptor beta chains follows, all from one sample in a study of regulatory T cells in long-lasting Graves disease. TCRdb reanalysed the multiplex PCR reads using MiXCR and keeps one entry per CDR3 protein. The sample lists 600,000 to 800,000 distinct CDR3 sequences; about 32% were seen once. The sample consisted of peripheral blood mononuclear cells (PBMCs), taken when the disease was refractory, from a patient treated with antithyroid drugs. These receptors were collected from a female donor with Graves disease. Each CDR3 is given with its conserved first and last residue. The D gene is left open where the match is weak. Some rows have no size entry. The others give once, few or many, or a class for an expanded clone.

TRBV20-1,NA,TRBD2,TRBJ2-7,TGCAGTGCTCGGACTAGCGGGATACACGAGCAGTACTTC,CSARTSGIHEQYF
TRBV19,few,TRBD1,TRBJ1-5,TGTGCCAGTAGTTCGGGACAGGGAGTTGCTCAGCCCCAGCATTTT,CASSSGQGVAQPQHF
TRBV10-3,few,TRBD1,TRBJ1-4,TGTGCCATCAGTGAGAGGACAGGCTACAATGAAAAACTGTTTTTT,CAISERTGYNEKLFF
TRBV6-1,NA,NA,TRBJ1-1,TGTGCCACTACGGAATCGAACACTGAAGCTTTCTTT,CATTESNTEAFF
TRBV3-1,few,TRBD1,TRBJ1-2,TGTGCCAGCAGCCCCTCGACAGGGAGAGGCTACACCTTC,CASSPSTGRGYTF
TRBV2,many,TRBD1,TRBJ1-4,TGTGCCAGCAGCATACAGGGGTACCGAGAAAAACTGTTTTTT,CASSIQGYREKLFF
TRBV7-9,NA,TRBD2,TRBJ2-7,TGTGCCAGCAGCTTTGGAACTAGCGGACTCCACGAGCAGTACTTC,CASSFGTSGLHEQYF
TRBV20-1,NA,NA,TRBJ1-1,TGCAGTGCTAGGCAGGCATGGAACACTGAAGCTTTCTTT,CSARQAWNTEAFF
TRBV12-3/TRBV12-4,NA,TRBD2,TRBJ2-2,TGTGCCAGCAGTCGCACCAGCGGGAGGAGGGGGTACACCGGGGAGCTGTTTTTT,CASSRTSGRRGYTGELFF
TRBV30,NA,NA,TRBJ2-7,TGTGCCTGGGAGAGACACAGATTAACTTCCTACGAGCAGTACTTC,CAWERHRLTSYEQYF
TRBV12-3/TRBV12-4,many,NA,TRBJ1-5,TGTGCCAGCAGTTTGACCGAAAGCAATCAGCCCCAGCATTTT,CASSLTESNQPQHF
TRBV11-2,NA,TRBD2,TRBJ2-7,TGTGCCAGCAGCCTAGGGACTAGCGGGACGACAATAGACTACGAGCAGTACTTC,CASSLGTSGTTIDYEQYF
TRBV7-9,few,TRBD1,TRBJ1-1,TGTGCCAGCAGCTTTCCCGACAGGGAGCCTTGGAACACTGAAGCTTTCTTT,CASSFPDREPWNTEAFF
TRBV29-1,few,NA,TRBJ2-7,TGCAGCGTCCGCGGGGCCTCCTACGAGCAGTACTTC,CSVRGASYEQYF
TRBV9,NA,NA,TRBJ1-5,TGTGCCAGCAGCGTCGTAGGGGATCAGCCCCAGCATTTT,CASSVVGDQPQHF
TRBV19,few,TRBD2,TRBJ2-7,TGTGCCAGTAGTAGAGTAGCGGGAGACTCCTACGAGCAGTACTTC,CASSRVAGDSYEQYF
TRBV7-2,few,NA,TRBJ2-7,TGTGCCAGCAAACTCGGGACAAGCCCCGAGCAGTACTTC,CASKLGTSPEQYF
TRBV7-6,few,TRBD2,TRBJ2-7,TGTGCCAGCAGCTTAGCTGAGGGACTAGCGGGACCCTACGAGCAGTACTTC,CASSLAEGLAGPYEQYF
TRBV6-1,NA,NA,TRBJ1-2,TGTGCCAGCAGACAGGGTTCGAGCGGCTACACCTTC,CASRQGSSGYTF
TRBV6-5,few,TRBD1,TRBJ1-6,TGTGCCAGCAGTTACTTGGACAGGGATAATTCACCCCTCCACTTT,CASSYLDRDNSPLHF
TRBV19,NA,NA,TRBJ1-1,TGTGCCAGTACGAGGTACACTGAAGCTTTCTTT,CASTRYTEAFF
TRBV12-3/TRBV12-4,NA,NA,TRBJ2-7,TGTGCCAGCAGTTTACATGCAGGGGGGTCGCCAAAGTACTTC,CASSLHAGGSPKYF